A selection of T cell receptor beta chains follows, all from one sample in a study of T cell responses to AZD1222 COVID-19 vaccine. Generated by immunoSEQ multiplex PCR, the TCRdb table keeps only in-frame clones and is missing some. The table includes more than 85,000 clones, 65% to 85% detected once. The sample here was peripheral blood, taken 28 days after the second AZD1222 dose. These receptors all stem from an adult who received the AZD1222 COVID-19 vaccine. Each CDR3 is given with its conserved first and last residue. A D gene is named only where the DNA matches it firmly. Only some rows state a clone size, as once, few, many or a class for expanded clones.

d_gene	v_gene	abundance	j_gene	CDR3nt	CDR3aa
TRBD2	TRBV9	NA	TRBJ2-1	TGTGCCAGCAGCGTAGCTACAGCGGGAGCATTAGTCAATGAGCAGTTCTTC	CASSVATAGALVNEQFF
TRBD2	TRBV6-5	NA	TRBJ2-3	TGTGCCAGCAGTTTGGATAGCGGGAGTTGGAATACGCAGTATTTT	CASSLDSGSWNTQYF
TRBD1	TRBV6-5	NA	TRBJ2-1	TGTGCCAGCAGTTACGATGGGACAGGGGAGTCCAATGAGCAGTTCTTC	CASSYDGTGESNEQFF
NA	TRBV27	NA	TRBJ1-1	TGTGCCAGCATACCGCTCACGAACCCGGACACTGAAGCTTTCTTT	CASIPLTNPDTEAFF
NA	TRBV7-9	NA	TRBJ2-1	TGTGCCAGCAGCTTACGGGTCGCTGAGCAGTTCTTC	CASSLRVAEQFF
TRBD1	TRBV6-1	NA	TRBJ2-7	TGTGCCAGCAGTGATACAGGGGCCCACGAGCAGTACTTC	CASSDTGAHEQYF
NA	TRBV30	NA	TRBJ1-3	TGTGCCTGGAGGGGTAGTGGAAACACCATATATTTT	CAWRGSGNTIYF
TRBD1	TRBV15	NA	TRBJ1-1	TGTGCCACCAGCAGAGGAATTCCAGGGGGCCGGAACACTGAAGCTTTCTTT	CATSRGIPGGRNTEAFF
NA	TRBV5-1	NA	TRBJ1-4	TGCGCCAGCAGCACCGGGTGGACTCCAACTAATGAAAAACTGTTTTTT	CASSTGWTPTNEKLFF
NA	TRBV11-2	NA	TRBJ1-1	TGTGCCAGCAGCTTATCGCCAGGGATAGCTGAAGCTTTCTTT	CASSLSPGIAEAFF
NA	TRBV7-9	NA	TRBJ1-1	TGTGCCAGCAGCTCACCCGGGGACACTGAAGCTTTCTTT	CASSSPGDTEAFF
TRBD1	TRBV6-5	once	TRBJ1-2	TGTGCCAGCGGATGGGACAGAGACTATGGCTACACCTTC	CASGWDRDYGYTF
NA	TRBV4-2	NA	TRBJ2-3	TGTGCCAGCAGCCAAGAGGTCCGTAGCACAGATACGCAGTATTTT	CASSQEVRSTDTQYF
TRBD1	TRBV5-1	NA	TRBJ1-1	TGCGCCAGCAGCGGGGCAACAGGGGGTAACACTGAAGCTTTCTTT	CASSGATGGNTEAFF
NA	TRBV25-1	NA	TRBJ1-4	TGTGCCAGCAAGGGGAACGGTGAAAAACTGTTTTTT	CASKGNGEKLFF
TRBD1	TRBV6-5	once	TRBJ2-1	TGTGCCAGCAGTCCCCGCCGGACAGGGGGCAATGAGCAGTTCTTC	CASSPRRTGGNEQFF
NA	TRBV3-1/TRBV3-2	NA	TRBJ2-3	TGTGCCAGCAGCCAAAAGACAGACACAGATACGCAGTATTTT	CASSQKTDTDTQYF
TRBD2	TRBV5-1	NA	TRBJ2-1	TGCGCCAGCAGCTTGGTTCTAGCGGGAGAGGCACAACCCCGATATTACAATGAGCAGTTCTTC	CASSLVLAGEAQPRYYNEQFF
NA	TRBV6-5	NA	TRBJ1-2	TGTGCCAGCAGTTACTCGTCAAACACCCCAGGCACCTTC	CASSYSSNTPGTF
NA	TRBV28	NA	TRBJ1-2	TGTGCCAGCTCCACTGGGAACTATGGCTACACCTTC	CASSTGNYGYTF
NA	TRBV28	NA	TRBJ1-1	TGTGCCAGCAGTCCGTTCCCGAGAGGGGCTTTCTTT	CASSPFPRGAFF
NA	TRBV7-9	NA	TRBJ1-3	TGTGCCAGCAGGCTCGGGACTTCTGGAAACACCATATATTTT	CASRLGTSGNTIYF
TRBD2	TRBV27	once	TRBJ2-3	TGTGCCAGCAGTTTAAGGGACTACACAGATACGCAGTATTTT	CASSLRDYTDTQYF
NA	TRBV6-6	NA	TRBJ2-5	TGTGCCAGCAACCGGGAGCGAGGGGCCCAGTACTTC	CASNRERGAQYF
TRBD2	TRBV7-2	NA	TRBJ2-3	TGTGCCAGCAGCTTATCGGCGGGAGGGTCAGATACGCAGTATTTT	CASSLSAGGSDTQYF
TRBD2	TRBV6-2/TRBV6-3	few	TRBJ2-7	TGTGCCAGCAGCCCAGCGGGATATCGCTACGAGCAGTACTTC	CASSPAGYRYEQYF
NA	TRBV6-2/TRBV6-3	NA	TRBJ2-2	TGTGCCAGCAGTCCGATTATAGGCGGAACCGGGGAGCTGTTTTTT	CASSPIIGGTGELFF
NA	TRBV27	NA	TRBJ2-7	TGTGCCAGCAGTTTCCTAGGCTACGAGCAGTACTTC	CASSFLGYEQYF
NA	TRBV28	NA	TRBJ1-2	TGTGCCAGCAGTTTACGCGGGGGGGCGCCTGGCTACACCTTC	CASSLRGGAPGYTF
TRBD2	TRBV19	NA	TRBJ2-1	TGTGCCAGTAAGGGTAGCGGGCAAGTTCTAACCTACAATGAGCAGTTCTTC	CASKGSGQVLTYNEQFF
NA	TRBV10-1	NA	TRBJ2-7	TGCGCCAGCAGTGAAGGGGGGCGAACGGAGCGGGATTCGGTCTACGAGCAGTACTTC	CASSEGGRTERDSVYEQYF
TRBD2	TRBV7-8	once	TRBJ2-3	TGTGCCAGCAGTTCACTCGGGGGGACTAGCACAGATACGCAGTATTTT	CASSSLGGTSTDTQYF
NA	TRBV4-2	NA	TRBJ2-2	TGTGCTACCGCCGGACTCCCGAACACCGGGGAGCTGTTTTTT	CATAGLPNTGELFF
TRBD1	TRBV27	NA	TRBJ1-1	TGTGCCAGCAGTGCCCGGGACAGGGGGCGAGTGGGCCGAGCTTTCTTT	CASSARDRGRVGRAFF
NA	TRBV4-2	once	TRBJ2-7	TGTGCCAGCAGCCAAGATCTCGGCTACTCCTACGAGCAGTACTTC	CASSQDLGYSYEQYF
TRBD1	TRBV27	once	TRBJ1-1	TGTGCCAGCAGTTTAAACAGGGGCGGCACTGAAGCTTTCTTT	CASSLNRGGTEAFF
NA	TRBV19	NA	TRBJ2-2	TGTGCCAGTAGTATAGCCAGGGCGGCCCCCGGGGAGCTGTTTTTT	CASSIARAAPGELFF
NA	TRBV6-4	NA	TRBJ1-4	TGTGCCAGCAGTGCTCTTAGGCCATCTGGGGAAAAACTGTTTTTT	CASSALRPSGEKLFF
NA	TRBV5-1	NA	TRBJ1-2	TGCGCCAGCAGCTTGGCCTGGGGTAACTATGGCTACACCTTC	CASSLAWGNYGYTF
NA	TRBV28	NA	TRBJ1-3	TGTGCCAGCAGCGCTAGGGGGGGGTCTGGAAACACCATATATTTT	CASSARGGSGNTIYF
TRBD2	TRBV4-1	NA	TRBJ2-1	TGCGCCAGCAGCGTCGCCCCGCAGCGGGGAGTTAATGAGCAGTTCTTC	CASSVAPQRGVNEQFF
NA	TRBV30	NA	TRBJ2-7	TGTGCCTGGAGTGTTGCCTACGAGCAGTACTTC	CAWSVAYEQYF
NA	TRBV12-3/TRBV12-4	NA	TRBJ1-1	TGTGCCAGCAGTTTAAGGATTGAAGCTTTCTTT	CASSLRIEAFF
NA	TRBV7-2	NA	TRBJ1-1	TGTGCCAGCAGCTTAAACCCAGAGAACACTGAAGCTTTCTTT	CASSLNPENTEAFF
NA	TRBV10-2	NA	TRBJ2-7	TGCGCCAGCAAGCGGTTAGACTACGAGCAGTACTTC	CASKRLDYEQYF
NA	TRBV5-1	NA	TRBJ2-1	TGCGCCAGCAGCTCCACCGGGCCGGGTCACAATGAGCAGTTCTTC	CASSSTGPGHNEQFF
NA	TRBV7-8	NA	TRBJ1-2	TGTGCCAGCAGCTTACACAGGAGTTATGGCTACACCTTC	CASSLHRSYGYTF
TRBD1	TRBV10-3	NA	TRBJ2-2	TGTGCCATCAGTGAACCAGACAGGGCGAACACCGGGGAGCTGTTTTTT	CAISEPDRANTGELFF
NA	TRBV12-3/TRBV12-4	NA	TRBJ2-7	TGTGCCAGCAGTTTGGGGAAACCCTACGAGCAGTACTTC	CASSLGKPYEQYF
NA	TRBV19	NA	TRBJ1-1	TGTGCCAGTTGCGCAGGACTAGGTGTGAACACTGAAGCTTTCTTT	CASCAGLGVNTEAFF
NA	TRBV12-3/TRBV12-4	NA	TRBJ2-3	TGTGCCAGCAGCTTGAATACAGATACGCAGTATTTT	CASSLNTDTQYF
NA	TRBV20-1	few	TRBJ1-1	TGCAGTGCTAGGCACTACACTGAAGCTTTCTTT	CSARHYTEAFF